One TCR beta chain is described in this entry. Its specific antigen is unknown. Qualities for individual bases were not recorded, and no much larger clone is one base off. This sample stems from a study of shared clonotypes between healthy human individuals (TCRdb year 2020). Regarding the research as a whole: A couple of women and three men aged 18 to 49 years were included in the cohort. For each donor, three plates each were used for CD4 naive and CD4 memory, two plates were used for CD8 naive, and one plate was used for CD8 memory. To estimate repertoire size and how much clonotypes are shared between individuals, the study performed deep sequencing of blood TCR repertoires from five healthy adults. To increase sequencing depth and limit assay-specific biases, TCR repertoire library preparation and sequencing were carried out by different laboratories using diverse techniques. Leukapheresis yielded between about 0.9 and 10 billion PBMCs per donor. The full study reports these points: Clonotypes shared by all four sorted-subset donors showed higher generation probabilities than non-shared clonotypes. Approximately 5% of naive CD4, 3.5% of naive CD8, 2% to 2.5% of memory CD4, and 0.4% of memory CD8 clonotypes were shared across a few donors. Sampling was restricted to blood, and TCR repertoires in tissues likely differ from the TCR repertoires found in blood. The small number of donors limited the genetic and exposure-history diversity represented. Even with the large sequencing depth, rarefaction of the sorted-subset datasets indicated that sequencing was incomplete. Pairwise subsampling indicated that sequencing depth was expected to affect the degree of clonotype sharing among donors. Estimated clonotype richness was generally larger for naive than for memory subsets.

The donors were healthy, HIV-negative adults with no recently reported acute infections or vaccinations. Every donor was a Caucasian adult residing in Nashville, Tennessee, USA. CD4+ T cells were enriched by magnetic negative selection; naive cells were then positively selected on CD45RA, and the negative fraction formed the memory subset. After blood collection by leukapheresis, PBMCs were isolated using Ficoll-Histopaque density gradient centrifugation and then cryopreserved in the vapor phase of liquid nitrogen. Purity and quantity of every magnetically sorted T cell population were checked by analytical flow cytometry. Genomic DNA was isolated from each sorted fraction and quantified by UV absorbance on a Nanodrop 2000c. Using the deep immunoSEQ assay, multiplex PCR amplified TCR CDR3 regions from genomic DNA. Extracted genomic DNA from each cell subset was distributed evenly across all wells of several immunoSEQ 96-well plates, and each plate was treated as a replicate. Each replicate PCR for sorted subsets received about 220 ng genomic DNA, equal to roughly 30,000 T cell genomes. Purified libraries were measured with a Qubit 3.0 fluorometer, size-checked on a Bioanalyzer 2100, and measured again with the KAPA Library Quantification kit. A separate single-read 150-cycle Illumina NextSeq 550 flow cell was used to sequence each immunoSEQ 96-well plate. The authors processed their data as follows. Because the immunoSEQ output included only junctional sequences and no quality scores, the filtering could not be the same as the filtering used for full-length reads. Sequences were annotated with PyIR, a Python wrapper for IgBLAST v1.9, using IMGT germline references to assign V/J genes and CDR3. Reads with weak V/J assignments (E-value above 1e-6), missing CDR3, stop codons, out-of-frame junctions, or ambiguous translated residues were removed. V3J clonotypes were defined as sequences sharing an identical inferred V gene, J gene, and CDR3 amino acid sequence. Percentage overlap between repertoires was computed as shared unique clonotypes divided by the size of the smaller repertoire. Richness of each repertoire was evaluated using RTK rarefaction, the Chao1 estimator, and Recon v2.1 estimates of unobserved clonotypes. Generation probabilities for all TCRbeta clonotypes obtained by the gDNA method from a few donors were computed using OLGA. TCRdb retrieved this table from immuneACCESS and kept in-frame rearrangements only. Not all clones are present; in checked studies, unresolved V genes account for under half, and no reason is known for the remainder. That table gives V, J and clone size, and the DNA gave D and trimming. This sample has 550,000 to 850,000 clones in its table, and over 60% of those were observed once. The top ten clones comprise roughly 1.8% of the sample.

From cysteine to phenylalanine, the CDR3 is 16 amino acids long. Only the CDR3 DNA is retained, 48 bases long and in frame from the first base. CDR1 SEHNR and CDR2 FQNEAQ are derived from the germline V gene (reference sequence). V lost 4 bases and J lost 5 bases, and the count of bases not matched to a germline gene is 6. The sequencing input was memory CD4+ T cells sorted from blood. In light of the paper, this sample's cell subset or site label describes: CD45RA-negative fraction. This sequence was found in a woman aged 25 to 39 in good health. The rearrangement joined TRBV7-9 to TRBJ1-4, with TRBD1 identical over 11 junction bases. The sequenced DNA is TGTGCCAGCAGCTCTCCTGGACAGGGGGCGAATGAAAAACTGTTTTTT. Its coded protein is CASSSPGQGANEKLFF.